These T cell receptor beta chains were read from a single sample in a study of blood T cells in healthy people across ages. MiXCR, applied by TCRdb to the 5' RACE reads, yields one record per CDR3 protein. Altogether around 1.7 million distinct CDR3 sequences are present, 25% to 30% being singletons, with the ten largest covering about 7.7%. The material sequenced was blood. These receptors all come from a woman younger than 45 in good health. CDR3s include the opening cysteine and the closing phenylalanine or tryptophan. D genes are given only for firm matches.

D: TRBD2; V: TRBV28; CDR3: CASRLSGGGYEQYF
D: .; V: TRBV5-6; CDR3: CASSLDRGDSNQPQHF
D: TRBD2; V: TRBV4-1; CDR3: CASSQGLAGGYQETQYF
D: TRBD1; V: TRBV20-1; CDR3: CSARPTGAGARHGYTF
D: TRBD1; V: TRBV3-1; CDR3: CASSRRTGGLDEQYF
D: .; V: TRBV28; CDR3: CASSSFWQRHGYTF
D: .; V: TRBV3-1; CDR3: CASSQDSGQGTVPQYF
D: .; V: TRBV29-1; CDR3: CSVKPGSSYNEQFF
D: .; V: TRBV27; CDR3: CASSFRARGQPQHF
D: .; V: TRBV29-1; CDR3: CSVVKRDLWEAFF
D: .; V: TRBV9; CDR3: CASSVWGSYNSPLHF
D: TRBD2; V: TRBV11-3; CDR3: CASSVESGSPDTQYF
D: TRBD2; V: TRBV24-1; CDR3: CATSDTTGTSIDTQYF
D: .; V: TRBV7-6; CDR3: CASTVGLSDYEQYF
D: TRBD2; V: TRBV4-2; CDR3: CASSQDAGVGFEQYF
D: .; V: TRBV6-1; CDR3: CASRGTGLVPQHF
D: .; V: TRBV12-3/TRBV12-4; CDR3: CASTAGFSGANVLTF
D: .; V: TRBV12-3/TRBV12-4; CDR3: CASSSTGRAITEAFF
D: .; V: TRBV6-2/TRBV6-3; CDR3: CASRPGLLRTKETQYF
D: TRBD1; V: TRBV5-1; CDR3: CASRSGQGTNYEQYF
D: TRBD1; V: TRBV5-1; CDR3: CASSLRHRQGPLNTEAFF
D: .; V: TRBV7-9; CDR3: CASRSGVDGYTF
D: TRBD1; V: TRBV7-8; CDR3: CASSSGQGTRVPLHF
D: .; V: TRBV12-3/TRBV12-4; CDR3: CASRDFRTDLNPTYEQYF
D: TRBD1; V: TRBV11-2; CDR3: CTSSGRDRVGSEQYF
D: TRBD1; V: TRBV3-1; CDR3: CASSPGGLATGDRPQHF
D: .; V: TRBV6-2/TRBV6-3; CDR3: CASSLSGTAQYF
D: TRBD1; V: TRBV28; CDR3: CASKTDRDRGQGYTF
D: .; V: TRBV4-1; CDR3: CASSQMTGGNQPQHF
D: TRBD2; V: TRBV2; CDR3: CAGGLVADTQYF
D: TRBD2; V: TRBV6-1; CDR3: CASSRVGGGTSESHEQYF
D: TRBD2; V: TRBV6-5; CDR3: CASSYSIAGESSEQYF
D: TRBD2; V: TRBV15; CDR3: CATSRDLGLEDTQYF
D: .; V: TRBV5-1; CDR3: CAISGGTAADTQYF
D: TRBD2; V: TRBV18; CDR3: CASSPILAGGPGTDTQYF
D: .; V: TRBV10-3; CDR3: CAISEGTPTYEQYF
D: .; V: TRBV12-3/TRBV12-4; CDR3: CASSFRGARNTEAFF
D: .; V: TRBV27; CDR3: CASSFLTTSGANVLTF
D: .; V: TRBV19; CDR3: CASTSGLIGYTF
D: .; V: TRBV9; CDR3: CASSVEPGRPRETQYF
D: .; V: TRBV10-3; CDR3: CAIEPLRDKAVNYGYTF
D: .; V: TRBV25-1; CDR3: CASNSQLGTEAFF
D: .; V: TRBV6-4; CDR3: CASSPGSLTDTQYF
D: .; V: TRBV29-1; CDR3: CSVDFYVSSTDTQYF
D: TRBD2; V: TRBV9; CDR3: CASSERGGGTDTQYF
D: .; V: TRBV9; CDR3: CASSLQEPYSNQPQHF
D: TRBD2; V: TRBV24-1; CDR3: CATSDTGEGRQYF
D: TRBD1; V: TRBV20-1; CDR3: CSARDTGVDTQYF
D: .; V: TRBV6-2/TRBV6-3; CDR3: CASSYSWTASYEQYF
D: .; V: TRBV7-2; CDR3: CASSLESGDQPQHF
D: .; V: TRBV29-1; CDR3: CSVDHRVNEQYF
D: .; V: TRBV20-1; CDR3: CSAFGGVLSQETQFF
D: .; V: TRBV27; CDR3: CASRGSGRNIQYF